What follows are 32 T cell receptor beta chains derived from one specimen sequenced in a study of blood T cell repertoires in COVID-19. Data came from immunoSEQ multiplex PCR; TCRdb stores just in-frame clones and leaves some out. This table holds more than 90,000 clones, approximately 90% found once. The sequencing input was peripheral blood. These receptor sequences come from a human donor in a cohort sampled during active COVID-19.

This chain joins TRBV29-1 and TRBJ2-1; 14 bases map to TRBD2. The CDR3 loop spans 19 amino acids. Germline V CDR1 and CDR2: SQVTM, ANQGSEA. The V and J ends lost 1 base and 1 base, in that order; junction bases with no gene match: 9. CDR3 nucleotide sequence: TGCAGCGTTGAAGGGGGACTAGCGGGAGAGTATTGGTCCTACAATGAGCAGTTCTTC. Its protein product is CSVEGGLAGEYWSYNEQFF.

V usage is TRBV3-1 (or the pseudogene TRBV3-2) and J usage is TRBJ2-2; a possible D gene is TRBD2 (5 bases). The germline gives CDR1 LGHDT, CDR2 YNNKEL (reference sequence). V lost 4 bases to trimming and J lost 3 bases, with 15 bases between them. This CDR3 is built from 16 residues. CDR3 in amino acids: CASSPLTTDYTGELFF. CDR3 coding DNA: TGTGCCAGCAGCCCACTAACGACGGACTACACCGGGGAGCTGTTTTTT.

This clone was recorded once. V gene TRBV18 combines with J gene TRBJ1-1; D is unclear. Germline CDR1 reads KGHSH; CDR2 reads LQKENI. The CDR3 contains 16 residues. The germline V and J ends were trimmed by 2 bases and 2 bases, with 15 bases remaining between them. The CDR3 sequence: CASSPNGLPGNTEAFF. CDR3 coding DNA: TGTGCCAGCTCACCAAATGGTCTACCGGGAAACACTGAAGCTTTCTTT.

The chain combines TRBV18 with TRBJ1-2; 10 bases are a match to TRBD1. The germline CDR1 and CDR2 sequences are KGHSH and LQKENI. Trimming at V came to 4 bases and at J to 8 bases, leaving 10 bases not matched to a gene. This CDR3 region has 15 residues. The CDR3 nucleotides are TGTGCCAGCTCACAGACCGGGACAGGGGTGGACGGCTACACCTTC. It translates to CASSQTGTGVDGYTF.

The V gene is TRBV9, the J gene TRBJ2-1, with a tentative D call TRBD2 (6 bases). Germline CDR1 reads SGDLS; CDR2 reads YYNGEE. The V end was cut by 4 bases, the J end by 6 bases, with 11 bases between. The CDR3 is 13 amino acids. In DNA form, the CDR3 reads TGTGCCAGCAGCTTTCCCGGGGGCAATGAGCAGTTCTTC. Encoded protein: CASSFPGGNEQFF. Based on the CDR3 plus reference TRBV9 and TRBJ2-1, the full variable domain is DSGVTQTPKHLITATGQRVTLRCSPRSGDLSVYWYQQSLDQGLQFLIQYYNGEERAKGNILERFSAQQFPDLHSELNLSSLELGDSALYFCASSFPGGNEQFFGPGTRLTVL.

The gene calls are TRBV15 and TRBJ1-2; D possibly corresponds to TRBD1 (5 bases). The CDR3 spans 15 residues. CDR1 LNHNV and CDR2 YYDKDF come from the germline V gene (reference sequence). The germline V and J ends were trimmed by 2 bases and 4 bases, with 14 bases remaining between them. This CDR3 is CATSRPQGGFYGYTF. The CDR3 DNA is TGTGCCACCAGCAGACCCCAGGGTGGGTTCTATGGCTACACCTTC.

V usage is TRBV15 and J usage is TRBJ1-1; maybe TRBD1 (5 bases). The CDR3 length is 14 residues. V was cut by 2 bases and J by 1 base, with 8 bases left in between. The germline V gene has CDR1 LNHNV and CDR2 YYDKDF (reference sequence). In DNA, the CDR3 is TGTGCCACCAGCAGACGTAGGGGGAACACTGAAGCTTTCTTT. It codes for CATSRRRGNTEAFF.

The chain links TRBV27 to TRBJ2-3; D gene uncertain. The V gene's germline CDR1 is MNHEY and CDR2 SMNVEV (reference sequence). V was pared by 3 bases and J by 2 bases, with 6 bases between. The CDR3 length is 13 residues. The CDR3 loop reads CASSFTDTDTQYF. CDR3 coding DNA: TGTGCCAGCAGTTTCACAGACACAGATACGCAGTATTTT.

This rearrangement joins TRBV14 to TRBJ2-2, with unresolved D. The CDR3 is 16 residues long. Germline CDR1 is SGHDN and CDR2 is FVKESK. The V and J ends lost 2 bases and 0 bases respectively, with 10 bases between them. This chain's CDR3 is CASSQSASANTGELFF. CDR3 coding DNA: TGTGCCAGCAGCCAATCCGCGTCCGCGAACACCGGGGAGCTGTTTTTT.

The chain couples TRBV27 to TRBJ1-5, with TRBD1 as a possible D gene (5 bases). CDR3 length equals 14 residues. Germline loops: CDR1 MNHEY, CDR2 SMNVEV (reference sequence). With 3 bases removed from V and 5 bases from J, the gap between germline ends came to 11 bases. For the CDR3, the DNA is TGTGCCAGCAGTTTTGTACAGACAGATCAGCCCCAGCATTTT. It is translated as CASSFVQTDQPQHF.

This clone was observed once. V usage is TRBV3-1 (or the pseudogene TRBV3-2) and J usage is TRBJ1-1; a possible D gene is TRBD1 (6 bases). This CDR3 spans 15 amino acids. V was cut by 5 bases and J by 3 bases, with 16 bases left in between. Germline CDR1 and CDR2: LGHDT and YNNKEL (reference sequence). The DNA of the CDR3 is TGTGCCAGCAGCTCCCACTCGGGGGGCGACACTGAAGCTTTCTTT. Translation gives CASSSHSGGDTEAFF.

The J gene is TRBJ1-4, the V gene TRBV27; perhaps TRBD1 as D (6 bases). Trimming cost V 0 bases and J 1 base, with 21 bases left between them. Germline V lookup: CDR1 MNHEY, CDR2 SMNVEV (reference sequence). This CDR3 is 20 amino acids long. For the CDR3, the DNA is TGTGCCAGCAGTTTATCAGGGGGACGGAGGAATTTTGGAACTAATGAAAAACTGTTTTTT. As protein: CASSLSGGRRNFGTNEKLFF. Full variable domain (outside the CDR3, taken from reference TRBV27 and TRBJ1-4): EAQVTQNPRYLITVTGKKLTVTCSQNMNHEYMSWYRQDPGLGLRQIYYSMNVEVTDKGDVPEGYKVSRKEKRNFPLILESPSPNQTSLYFCASSLSGGRRNFGTNEKLFFGSGTQLSVL.

This chain uses TRBV19 with TRBJ1-1; tentatively, D is TRBD1 (5 bases). CDR3 length: 16 amino acids. V was cut by 7 bases and J by 0 bases, with 18 bases left in between. Germline V gene data show CDR1 as LNHDA and CDR2 as SQIVND (reference sequence). CDR3 residues: CASKAPRVSMNTEAFF. The CDR3 nucleotides read TGTGCCAGTAAGGCCCCCAGGGTCTCCATGAACACTGAAGCTTTCTTT.

The J gene is TRBJ2-1, the V gene TRBV28, with TRBD1 as a possible D gene (5 bases). This CDR3 has 15 amino acids. The V gene's germline CDR1 is MDHEN and CDR2 SYDVKM. Deletions cut 3 bases from V and 7 bases from J, with 16 bases between. This CDR3 reads CASSFQGRVGNEQFF. DNA of the CDR3: TGTGCCAGCAGTTTCCAAGGCAGGGTGGGGAATGAGCAGTTCTTC.

The CDR3 DNA reads TGTGCCAGCAGGCCGGGAGGGGGGGAGGAAAAACTGTTTTTT. Translation gives CASRPGGGEEKLFF. The rearrangement joins TRBV6-5 to TRBJ1-4; possibly TRBD1 for D (6 bases). With 6 bases removed from V and 8 bases from J, the gap between germline ends came to 16 bases. Germline V gene sequence: CDR1 MNHEY, CDR2 SVGAGI. The CDR3 totals 14 residues.

This chain uses TRBV28 with TRBJ2-2, with TRBD2 matching over 13 bases. This CDR3 contains 19 residues. V lost 5 bases and J lost 5; bases outside the gene matches: 14. CDR1 and CDR2 from the germline V gene are MDHEN and SYDVKM. The CDR3 is CASSLPSTSGRPATGELFF. As DNA, the CDR3 is TGTGCCAGCAGTCTCCCATCGACTAGCGGGAGGCCAGCTACCGGGGAGCTGTTTTTT. Together with reference TRBV28 and TRBJ2-2, the CDR3 gives the full variable domain: DVKVTQSSRYLVKRTGEKVFLECVQDMDHENMFWYRQDPGLGLRLIYFSYDVKMKEKGDIPEGYSVSREKKERFSLILESASTNQTSMYLCASSLPSTSGRPATGELFFGEGSRLTVL.

The chain links TRBV4-1 to TRBJ2-1; maybe TRBD1 (6 bases). Germline V gene lookup returns CDR1 MGHRA and CDR2 YSYEKL. Trimming removed 3 bases from V and 2 bases from J, with 20 bases in between. CDR3 size: 18 residues. The CDR3 region is CASSQVPATGPTYNEQFF. Here the CDR3 DNA reads TGCGCCAGCAGCCAGGTCCCCGCGACAGGTCCGACCTACAATGAGCAGTTCTTC.

The chain combines TRBV11-3 with TRBJ2-7; 9 bases fit TRBD1. This CDR3 has 15 amino acids. Germline V lookup: CDR1 SGHNT, CDR2 YENEEA. V lost 5 bases to trimming and J lost 4 bases; unmatched junction nucleotides: 9. CDR3 loop: CASSPGGQGIYEQYF. CDR3 nucleotide sequence: TGTGCCAGCAGCCCTGGGGGACAGGGCATATACGAGCAGTACTTC.

CDR3 coding DNA: TGTGCCAGTAGTATGCTTGCAGGGGAAGCTTCGTATGGCTACACCTTC. Translation gives CASSMLAGEASYGYTF. The chain uses TRBV19 and TRBJ1-2; maybe TRBD1 (6 bases). CDR1 is LNHDA and CDR2 is SQIVND in the germline V gene (reference sequence). The V end lost 3 bases, the J end lost 5 bases, and 19 bases lay between the germline ends. This CDR3 spans 16 amino acids.

The J gene is TRBJ1-5, the V gene TRBV19; D not certain. This CDR3 has 13 residues. V lost 5 bases to trimming and J lost 7 bases, with 12 bases between them. CDR1 LNHDA and CDR2 SQIVND come from the germline V gene (reference sequence). In DNA, the CDR3 is TGTGCCAGTAGTCCCGTCGACGGGCAGCCCCAGCATTTT. Its protein product is CASSPVDGQPQHF.

The chain combines TRBV5-1 with TRBJ2-1, with 9 bases that match TRBD2. The CDR3 runs to 15 residues. With 2 bases clipped from V and 3 bases from J, the junction kept 3 bases outside the gene matches. Germline values: CDR1 SGHRS, CDR2 YFSETQ. CDR3 coding DNA: TGCGCCAGCAGCTTCGAACTAGCGGGCTACAATGAGCAGTTCTTC. Encoded protein: CASSFELAGYNEQFF.

This clone has a handful of counts. The chain combines TRBV9 with TRBJ1-2; TRBD1 agrees at 7 bases. J was trimmed by 3 bases and V by 4 bases; bases with no gene match: 9. Per the germline V gene, CDR1 is SGDLS and CDR2 is YYNGEE. This CDR3 has 15 amino acids. CDR3 DNA sequence: TGTGCCAGCAGCAACCGACAGGGACCGGACTATGGCTACACCTTC. Translation: CASSNRQGPDYGYTF.

This chain connects TRBV6-1 to TRBJ1-4; 11 bases fit TRBD1. Germline trimming cut 1 base from V and 8 bases from J; bases unmatched to any gene: 6. Per the germline V gene, CDR1 is MNHNS and CDR2 is SASEGT. The CDR3 spans 16 residues. Here the CDR3 DNA reads TGTGCCAGCAGTGAAGATGGAGGGACAGGGGGAGAAAAACTGTTTTTT. Translation gives CASSEDGGTGGEKLFF.

CDR3 in amino acids: CASSAGVTEAFF. The CDR3 nucleotides read TGTGCCAGCTCAGCAGGGGTAACTGAAGCTTTCTTT. This rearrangement joins TRBV18 to TRBJ1-1; a weak D match, TRBD1 (6 bases). The CDR3 is made up of 12 amino acids. V lost 5 bases, J lost 5 bases, and 9 bases lay in between. CDR1 KGHSH and CDR2 LQKENI come from the germline V gene.

In its sample, this clone was seen a few times. This chain uses TRBV6-5 with TRBJ1-1; D might be TRBD1 (5 bases). V was trimmed by 7 bases and J by 0 bases, leaving 12 bases between them. CDR1 is MNHEY, CDR2 SVGAGI, per germline. CDR3 length: 14 residues. The CDR3 region is CASIGGTMNTEAFF. CDR3 DNA sequence: TGTGCCAGCATCGGGGGAACCATGAACACTGAAGCTTTCTTT.

The rearrangement uses TRBV28 and TRBJ1-5; 7 positions match TRBD1. CDR3 length: 14 amino acids. Germline loops: CDR1 MDHEN, CDR2 SYDVKM. V lost 5 bases to trimming and J lost 6 bases; unmatched junction nucleotides: 7. For the CDR3, the DNA is TGTGCCAGCAGTCCGCAACAGGGGACTCAGCCCCAGCATTTT. It codes for CASSPQQGTQPQHF.

This clone was seen a single time. V and J are TRBV19 and TRBJ2-1; D possibly corresponds to TRBD2 (6 bases). CDR3 length: 17 amino acids. CDR1 is LNHDA, CDR2 SQIVND, per germline (reference sequence). Trimming removed 3 bases at V and 0 bases at J, with 15 bases between. CDR3 coding DNA: TGTGCCAGTAGTATGGGTGGGCGGGGTGGCTCCTACAATGAGCAGTTCTTC. It codes for CASSMGGRGGSYNEQFF.

The chain recombines TRBV29-1 with TRBJ2-5, with 9 nucleotides matching TRBD1. The CDR3 spans 14 residues. With 8 bases clipped from V and 2 bases from J, the junction kept 9 bases outside the gene matches. Germline CDR1 and CDR2: SQVTM and ANQGSEA. CDR3 sequence: CSTSPGTGQETQYF. CDR3 DNA sequence: TGCAGCACAAGTCCCGGGACAGGGCAAGAGACCCAGTACTTC.

This clone appeared a few times. The chain uses TRBV5-5 and TRBJ2-5, with D tentatively TRBD2 (6 bases). V shed 2 bases and J shed 2 bases, with 7 bases lying between them. The CDR3 sequence is 13 residues long. Germline CDR1 and CDR2: SGHKS and YYEKEE (reference sequence). The CDR3 reads CASSFGTQETQYF. The CDR3 coding sequence is TGTGCCAGCAGCTTCGGGACTCAAGAGACCCAGTACTTC.

The chain employs TRBV5-1 and TRBJ1-3; 7 bases are shared with TRBD1. CDR3 size: 14 residues. Trimming cost V 4 bases and J 3 bases; bases outside gene matches: 4. CDR1 is SGHRS and CDR2 is YFSETQ in the germline V gene. DNA for the CDR3: TGCGCCAGCAGCCAGACAGGGAATGGAAACACCATATATTTT. Amino acids: CASSQTGNGNTIYF.

On this clone itself: The sample holds other DNA sequences that translate to the same CDR3. The V call is TRBV19, the J call TRBJ1-5; a possible D gene is TRBD1 (6 bases). V lost 3 bases and J 2 bases, leaving 8 bases between the germline ends. Germline CDR1 is LNHDA and CDR2 is SQIVND (reference sequence). This CDR3 is 14 amino acids long. CDR3 in DNA: TGTGCCAGTAGTATCCGGACAGGCAATCAGCCCCAGCATTTT. Amino acid sequence: CASSIRTGNQPQHF.

The gene calls are TRBV9 and TRBJ2-5, with D hard to call. Trimming removed 0 bases from V and 7 bases from J, with 7 bases in between. The CDR3 extends over 12 amino acids. The germline V gene encodes CDR1 SGDLS and CDR2 YYNGEE. The DNA for the CDR3 is TGTGCCAGCAGCGTAGAATCGGGGACCCAGTACTTC. Translated: CASSVESGTQYF.